Only a few counts were recorded for the clone carrying this T cell receptor (beta chain). No antigen is known for it. This record comes from a study of T cells in Graves' hyperthyroidism and ophthalmopathy. The overall study: Peripheral blood samples were taken at initial diagnosis, prior to any treatment. Broader study findings: Researchers found most expanded thyroid clonotypes above 0.001 in blood as well.

It was 10 ml of fresh peripheral blood that supplied the PBMCs. Regions amplified from RNA transcripts were the TCR beta CDR3 regions. When the TCR CDR3 underwent first-round RT-PCR, the HTBI primer set was used. TCRdb used MiXCR to reprocess the multiplex PCR reads, holding one entry per CDR3 protein. The profile shows some 370,000 distinct CDR3 sequences, about an eighth of them singletons. The V gene lost 5 bases and the J gene lost 4 bases, with 12 bases spanning the gap. Germline CDR1 and CDR2: SGHTS and YDEGEE. The CDR3 totals 14 residues. The receptor was derived from a man aged 50-59 years with Graves' ophthalmopathy. Specimen: blood. This sequence joins TRBV5-8 and TRBJ2-2, with a tentative D call TRBD2 (5 bases). For the CDR3, the DNA is TGTGCCAGCAGGGGAGTGGGATCCACCGGGGAGCTGTTTTTT. This sequence encodes CASRGVGSTGELFF.